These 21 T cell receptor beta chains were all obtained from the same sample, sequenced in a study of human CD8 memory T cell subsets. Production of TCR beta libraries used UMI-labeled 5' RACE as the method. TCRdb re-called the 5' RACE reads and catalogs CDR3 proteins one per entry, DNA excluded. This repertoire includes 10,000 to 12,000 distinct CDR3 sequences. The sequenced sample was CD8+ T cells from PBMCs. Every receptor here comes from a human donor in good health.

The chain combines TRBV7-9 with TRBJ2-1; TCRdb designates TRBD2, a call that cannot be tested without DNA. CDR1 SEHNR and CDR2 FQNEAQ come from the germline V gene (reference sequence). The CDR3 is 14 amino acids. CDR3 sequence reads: CATGLAGFYNEQFF.

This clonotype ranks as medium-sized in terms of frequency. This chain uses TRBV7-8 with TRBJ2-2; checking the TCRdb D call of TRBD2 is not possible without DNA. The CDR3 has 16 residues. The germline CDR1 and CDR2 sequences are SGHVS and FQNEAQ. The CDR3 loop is CASSLSGVRETGELFF.

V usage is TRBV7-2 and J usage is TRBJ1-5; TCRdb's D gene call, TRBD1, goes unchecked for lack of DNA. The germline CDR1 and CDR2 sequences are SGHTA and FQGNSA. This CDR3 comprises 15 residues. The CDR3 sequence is CASSFGQGVGQPQHF.

CDR3 sequence: CASSKALSWTGGDYGYTF. The chain recombines TRBV21-1 with TRBJ1-2; TCRdb names TRBD1, which stays unverified in the absence of DNA. TRBV21-1 is assigned pseudogene status. This CDR3 has 18 residues.

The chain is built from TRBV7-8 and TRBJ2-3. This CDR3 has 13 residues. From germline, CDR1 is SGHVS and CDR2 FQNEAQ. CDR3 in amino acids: CASSLPTTDTQYF.

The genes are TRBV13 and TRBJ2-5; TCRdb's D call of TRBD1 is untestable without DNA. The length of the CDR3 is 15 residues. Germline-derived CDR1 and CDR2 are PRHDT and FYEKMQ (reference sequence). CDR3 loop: CASSLKGGGQETQYF.

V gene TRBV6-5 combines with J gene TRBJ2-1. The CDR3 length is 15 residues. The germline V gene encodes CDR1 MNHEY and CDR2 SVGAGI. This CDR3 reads CASSYGHDSYNEQFF.

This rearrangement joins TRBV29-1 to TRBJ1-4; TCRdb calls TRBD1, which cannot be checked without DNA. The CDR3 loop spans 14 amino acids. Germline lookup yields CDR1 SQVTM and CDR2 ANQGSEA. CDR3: CSVEDPREVPKLFF.

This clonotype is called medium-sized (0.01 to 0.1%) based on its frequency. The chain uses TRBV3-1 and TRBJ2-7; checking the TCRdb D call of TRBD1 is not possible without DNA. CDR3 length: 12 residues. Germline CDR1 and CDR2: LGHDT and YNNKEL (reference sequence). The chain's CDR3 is CASSWTGGEQYF.

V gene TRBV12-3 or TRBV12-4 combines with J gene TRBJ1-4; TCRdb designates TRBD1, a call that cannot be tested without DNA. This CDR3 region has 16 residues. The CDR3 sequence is CASSLGAQGINEKLFF.

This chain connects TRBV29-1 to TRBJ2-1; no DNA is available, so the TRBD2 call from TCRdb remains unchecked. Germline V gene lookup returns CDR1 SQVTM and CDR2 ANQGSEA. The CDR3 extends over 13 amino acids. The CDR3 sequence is CSVSSGGVNEQFF.

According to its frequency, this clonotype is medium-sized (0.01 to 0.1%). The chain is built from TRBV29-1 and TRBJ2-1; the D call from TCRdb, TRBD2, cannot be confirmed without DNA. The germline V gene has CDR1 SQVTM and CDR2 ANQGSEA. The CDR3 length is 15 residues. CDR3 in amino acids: CSVAGLAGRGNEQFF.

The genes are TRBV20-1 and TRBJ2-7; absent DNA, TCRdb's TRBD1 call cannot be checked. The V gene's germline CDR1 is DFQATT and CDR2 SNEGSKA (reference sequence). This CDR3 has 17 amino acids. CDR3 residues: CSARVVSQGAYSYEQYF.

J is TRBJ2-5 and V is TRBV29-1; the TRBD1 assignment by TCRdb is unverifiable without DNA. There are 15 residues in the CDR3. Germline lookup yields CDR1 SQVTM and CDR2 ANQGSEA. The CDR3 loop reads CSVEDRAGGEETQYF.

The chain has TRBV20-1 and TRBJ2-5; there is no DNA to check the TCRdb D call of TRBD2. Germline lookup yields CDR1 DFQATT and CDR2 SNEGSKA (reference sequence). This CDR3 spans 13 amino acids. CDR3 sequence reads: CSAQPLDQETQYF.

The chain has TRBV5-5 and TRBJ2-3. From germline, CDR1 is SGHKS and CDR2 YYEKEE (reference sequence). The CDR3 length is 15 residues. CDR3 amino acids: CASSFDRTTADTQYF. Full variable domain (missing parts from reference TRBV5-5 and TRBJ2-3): DAGVTQSPTHLIKTRGQQVTLRCSPISGHKSVSWYQQVLGQGPQFIFQYYEKEERGRGNFPDRFSARQFPNYSSELNVNALLLGDSALYLCASSFDRTTADTQYFGPGTRLTVL.

CDR3 loop: CASSLLGRRTDTQYF. The rearrangement links TRBV5-5 to TRBJ2-3; TCRdb lists TRBD2, though no DNA is available to test this call. The CDR3 length is 15 residues. CDR1 is SGHKS and CDR2 is YYEKEE in the germline V gene (reference sequence).

CDR3 amino acids: CSARALDPNSGITGDTQYF. The chain has TRBV20-1 and TRBJ2-3; without DNA, the TCRdb call of TRBD2 cannot be checked. This CDR3 comprises 19 residues. Germline values: CDR1 DFQATT, CDR2 SNEGSKA (reference sequence).

CDR3 in amino acids: CASSIFNEQFF. The rearrangement uses TRBV19 and TRBJ2-1. CDR1 and CDR2 (germline): LNHDA, SQIVND (reference sequence). This CDR3 comprises 11 residues. The variable domain in full, with the rest retrieved from reference TRBV19 and TRBJ2-1, is DGGITQSPKYLFRKEGQNVTLSCEQNLNHDAMYWYRQDPGQGLRLIYYSQIVNDFQKGDIAEGYSVSREKKESFPLTVTSAQKNPTAFYLCASSIFNEQFFGPGTRLTVL.

CDR3 sequence reads: CAWSRLVYEQYF. The chain has TRBV30 and TRBJ2-7; lacking DNA, the TRBD2 call made by TCRdb goes unchecked. Germline V gene lookup returns CDR1 GTSNPN and CDR2 SVGIG (reference sequence). The CDR3 is 12 amino acids.

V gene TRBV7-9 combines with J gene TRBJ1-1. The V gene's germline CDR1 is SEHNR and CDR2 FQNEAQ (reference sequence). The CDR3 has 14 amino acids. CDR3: CASSPQTANTEAFF.